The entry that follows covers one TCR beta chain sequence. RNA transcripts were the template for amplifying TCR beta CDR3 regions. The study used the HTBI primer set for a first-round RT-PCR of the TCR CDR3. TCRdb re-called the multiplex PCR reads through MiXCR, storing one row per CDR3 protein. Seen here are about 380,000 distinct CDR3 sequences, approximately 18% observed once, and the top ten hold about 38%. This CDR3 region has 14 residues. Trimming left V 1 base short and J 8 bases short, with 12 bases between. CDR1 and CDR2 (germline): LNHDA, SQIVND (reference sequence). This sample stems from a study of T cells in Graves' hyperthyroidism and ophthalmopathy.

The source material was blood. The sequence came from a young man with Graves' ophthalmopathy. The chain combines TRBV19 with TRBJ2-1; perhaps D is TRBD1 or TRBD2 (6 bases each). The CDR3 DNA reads TGTGCCAGTAGTATAGGAACAGGGAGGTATGAGCAGTTCTTC. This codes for CASSIGTGRYEQFF.